The 27 T cell receptor beta chains reported below all come from one sample, sequenced in a study of identical twins. TCRdb reprocessed the 5' RACE reads via MiXCR and lists one record per CDR3 protein. This table holds roughly 1.6 million distinct CDR3 sequences, under 35% found once. Sequencing was done on a sample of cord blood. Receptors were obtained from a newborn girl in good health.

Only a few counts were recorded for this clonotype. This sequence joins TRBV7-6 and TRBJ2-3; 8 positions agree with TRBD2. V was clipped by 4 bases and J by 4 bases; unmatched bases: 10. The CDR3 is 16 residues long. CDR1 and CDR2 from the germline V gene are SGHVS and FNYEAQ. CDR3 loop: CASSSRTSLRADTQYF. For the CDR3, the DNA is TGTGCCAGCAGCTCGAGGACTAGCCTGAGGGCAGATACGCAGTATTTT.

The rearrangement uses TRBV28 and TRBJ2-7, with 8 bases aligning to TRBD1. This CDR3 has 15 residues. CDR1 and CDR2 from the germline V gene are MDHEN and SYDVKM. Trimming at V came to 5 bases and at J to 3 bases, leaving 9 bases not matched to a gene. The CDR3 sequence is CASSHRQGRIYEQYF. For the CDR3, the DNA is TGTGCCAGCAGTCACCGACAGGGGAGGATCTACGAGCAGTACTTC.

The sample holds many counts of this clonotype. Mismatch with germline at one junction end may stem from a read error. CDR3 DNA: TGTGCCAGCACCCAACTGTACCGTACCTATGGCTACACCTTC. Residues: CASTQLYRTYGYTF. The J gene is TRBJ1-2, the V gene TRBV4-2; D remains unclear. Germline lookup yields CDR1 LGHNA and CDR2 YNFKEQ. The CDR3 contains 14 residues.

The chain uses TRBV20-1 and TRBJ2-3; 7 bases agree with TRBD2. CDR1 is DFQATT and CDR2 is SNEGSKA in the germline V gene (reference sequence). The CDR3 covers 16 residues. V trimming: 2 bases; J trimming: 5 bases; junction bases outside the gene matches: 13. CDR3 loop: CSARSRGAGKGDTQYF. In DNA, the CDR3 is TGCAGTGCTAGAAGTCGTGGAGCGGGGAAGGGAGATACGCAGTATTTT.

The chain joins TRBV2 to TRBJ2-1; 7 positions match TRBD1. Losses at the gene ends were 1 base for V and 6 bases for J; bases not matched to a gene: 12. The CDR3 contains 17 residues. Germline V gene data show CDR1 as SNHLY and CDR2 as FYNNEI. The CDR3 DNA sequence: TGTGCCAGCAGTGAAGGACAGGGAGTCTTGGATATCAATGAGCAGTTCTTC. This codes for CASSEGQGVLDINEQFF.

J is TRBJ2-3 and V is TRBV28; possibly TRBD2 for D (5 bases). This CDR3 is 17 amino acids long. Trimming cost V 0 bases and J 2 bases, with 15 bases left between them. Germline V gives CDR1 MDHEN, CDR2 SYDVKM. The CDR3 nucleotides are TGTGCCAGCAGTTTATGGGCTTGCGGAGGCCCCACAGATACGCAGTATTTT. This sequence encodes CASSLWACGGPTDTQYF.

The gene calls are TRBV10-3 and TRBJ2-3, with 7 bases matching TRBD2. Trimming cost V 5 bases and J 6 bases; bases outside gene matches: 14. Germline assignment: CDR1 ENHRY and CDR2 SYGVKD. The CDR3 has 16 amino acids. The CDR3 region is CAISTGLRRESDTQYF. The CDR3 DNA reads TGTGCCATCAGTACTGGACTAAGGCGGGAGTCGGATACGCAGTATTTT.

To note about this clonotype: This is likely a read error, given that the CDR3 carries no conserved phenylalanine or tryptophan at its end. The chain has TRBV20-1 and TRBJ2-7, with D perhaps matching TRBD1 or TRBD2 (5 bases each). The germline V gene encodes CDR1 DFQATT and CDR2 SNEGSKA (reference sequence). The ends were cut back, 6 bases at V and 2 bases at J, with 11 bases in the middle. This CDR3 is 12 amino acids long. CDR3 nucleotide sequence: TGCAGTGCCCGGGACGGACCCTACGAGCAGTACTAC. Translation gives CSARDGPYEQYY.

J is TRBJ2-1 and V is TRBV18; tentatively, D is TRBD2 (5 bases). The CDR3 is 16 amino acids. V was trimmed by 0 bases and J by 2 bases, leaving 11 bases between them. Germline V gives CDR1 KGHSH, CDR2 LQKENI. The CDR3 coding sequence is TGTGCCAGCTCACCACCGCTAGCCCGAACCTACAATGAGCAGTTCTTC. This translates into CASSPPLARTYNEQFF.

This clonotype was seen more than once but under ten times. The rearrangement uses TRBV20-1 and TRBJ2-4, with TRBD1 identical over 7 bases. The length of the CDR3 is 13 residues. J lost 4 bases, V lost 3 bases, and 3 bases had no gene match. Germline CDR1 is DFQATT and CDR2 is SNEGSKA (reference sequence). CDR3 DNA sequence: TGCAGTGCTAGCCGGGACAGAAAAAACATTCAGTACTTC. Translating gives CSASRDRKNIQYF.

This clonotype has a handful of counts. This chain connects TRBV28 to TRBJ2-3; 7 bases map to TRBD2. This CDR3 comprises 16 residues. Germline V gene lookup returns CDR1 MDHEN and CDR2 SYDVKM. Unmatched junction bases numbered 7, after V lost 2 bases and J lost 2 bases. The CDR3 nucleotides are TGTGCCAGCAGTTTAACCGCTAGCGGAAACACAGATACGCAGTATTTT. Amino acid sequence: CASSLTASGNTDTQYF.

This clonotype was detected a few times. The chain joins TRBV5-1 to TRBJ2-1; 9 nucleotides line up with TRBD1. This CDR3 spans 13 amino acids. Unmatched junction bases numbered 3, after V lost 5 bases and J lost 6 bases. CDR1 is SGHRS, CDR2 YFSETQ, per germline. The CDR3 spells CASRNRGRNEQFF. Written as DNA, the CDR3 is TGCGCCAGCAGGAACAGGGGGCGCAATGAGCAGTTCTTC.

This clonotype came up many times. The chain couples TRBV5-1 to TRBJ1-2; TRBD1 might be the D (5 bases). V was cut by 2 bases and J by 4 bases, with 18 bases left in between. The CDR3 extends over 16 amino acids. Germline values: CDR1 SGHRS, CDR2 YFSETQ. The chain's CDR3 is CASSLNDAGTGYGYTF. CDR3 in DNA: TGCGCCAGCAGCTTAAATGACGCCGGGACTGGCTATGGCTACACCTTC.

This clonotype is a singleton in its sample. CDR3 coding DNA: TGTGCCAGCACCATTTCCAGGGGGCGCTACGAGCAGTACTTC. Amino acids: CASTISRGRYEQYF. This chain joins TRBV28 and TRBJ2-7; TRBD1 aligns across 8 bases. CDR1 and CDR2 from the germline V gene are MDHEN and SYDVKM. The CDR3 sequence is 14 residues long. V trimming: 7 bases; J trimming: 3 bases; junction bases outside the gene matches: 8.

This clonotype has just a few counts. The rearrangement links TRBV12-3 or TRBV12-4 to TRBJ1-1; D gene uncertain. Trimming shortened V by 4 bases and J by 0 bases, and 21 bases separated the two germline ends. The CDR3 is 18 residues long. CDR3 protein: CASSSPLVQTSLNTEAFF. The DNA for the CDR3 is TGTGCCAGCAGTTCTCCCCTGGTACAGACATCCTTGAACACTGAAGCTTTCTTT.

About this clonotype: Compared with germline, one end of the junction differs, possibly owing to a read error. V gene TRBV7-7 combines with J gene TRBJ2-2; 14 bases are shared with TRBD2. CDR1 is SSHAT and CDR2 is FNYEAQ in the germline V gene (reference sequence). This CDR3 is 21 amino acids long. The CDR3 DNA sequence: TGTGCTAGCAGCCCTGCATGGATGACTAGCGGGAGGGCCGAGAACACCGGGGAGCTGTTTTTT. Protein product: CASSPAWMTSGRAENTGELFF.

This clonotype came up a few times. The chain is built from TRBV13 and TRBJ2-5; TRBD2 matches at 13 bases. The CDR3 covers 19 residues. J gave up 2 bases and V 4 bases, and 13 bases lay outside the gene matches. Germline V CDR1 and CDR2: PRHDT, FYEKMQ (reference sequence). The CDR3 loop is CASSSLGLAGANEQETQYF. Here the CDR3 DNA reads TGTGCCAGCAGCTCGCTAGGACTAGCGGGGGCCAACGAACAAGAGACCCAGTACTTC.

The chain uses TRBV6-5 and TRBJ1-2; 11 nucleotides agree with TRBD1. The V segment lost 1 base and the J segment 8 bases; nucleotides outside the gene matches: 9. This CDR3 spans 16 amino acids. CDR1 is MNHEY and CDR2 is SVGAGI in the germline V gene. The CDR3 nucleotides are TGTGCCAGCAGTTACTGGACGGGGACAGGGGGAAGGGGCTACACCTTC. Protein: CASSYWTGTGGRGYTF.

This clonotype came up many times. Sequence at one end of the junction differs from germline and may be a read error. The V gene is TRBV7-2, the J gene TRBJ1-5; 8 bases fit TRBD1. The CDR3 contains 15 residues. Germline V gene sequence: CDR1 SGHTA, CDR2 FQGNSA. CDR3 protein: CASSLAGGVNQPQHF. The CDR3 nucleotides are TGTGCCAGCAGTTTAGCAGGGGGCGTGAATCAGCCCCAGCATTTT.

V and J are TRBV25-1 and TRBJ2-1, with 8 bases identical to TRBD1. This CDR3 is 15 amino acids long. Germline CDR1 MGHDK, CDR2 SYGVNS. Trimming at V came to 6 bases and at J to 10 bases, leaving 14 bases not matched to a gene. The CDR3 sequence: CASSDAGTGSYEQFF. The CDR3 DNA is TGTGCCAGCAGCGACGCCGGGACAGGATCATACGAGCAGTTCTTC.

This chain connects TRBV20-1 to TRBJ2-1, with 13 nucleotides matching TRBD2. With V trimmed by 6 bases and J by 10 bases, 6 bases remained unmatched. The CDR3 covers 13 residues. CDR1 is DFQATT and CDR2 is SNEGSKA in the germline V gene (reference sequence). In DNA form, the CDR3 reads TGCAGTGCAGGGACTAGCGGGATCTGGGAGCAGTTCTTC. Protein product: CSAGTSGIWEQFF.

The chain has TRBV28 and TRBJ2-7, with D perhaps matching TRBD1 or TRBD2 (5 bases each). CDR3 length: 15 amino acids. Per the germline V gene, CDR1 is MDHEN and CDR2 is SYDVKM. The V and J ends lost 6 bases and 3 bases respectively, with 18 bases between them. For the CDR3, the DNA is TGTGCCAGCAGGGACCAACGAGGGGCTCTCTACGAGCAGTACTTC. Translated, it gives CASRDQRGALYEQYF.

This rearrangement joins TRBV27 to TRBJ2-5; D might be TRBD1 (6 bases). Near its end, the DNA agrees better with TRBJ2-7, so the J call may be wrong. From germline, CDR1 is MNHEY and CDR2 SMNVEV (reference sequence). The CDR3 length is 15 residues. CDR3 amino acids: CASSSSGTRAYEQYF. The DNA of the CDR3 is TGTGCCAGCAGTTCCTCCGGGACAAGGGCCTACGAGCAGTACTTC.

This clonotype was detected once. J is TRBJ1-2 and V is TRBV20-1, with 8 positions matching TRBD1. This CDR3 comprises 14 residues. Trimming at V came to 2 bases and at J to 5 bases, leaving 7 bases not matched to a gene. Germline-derived CDR1 and CDR2 are DFQATT and SNEGSKA (reference sequence). The CDR3 DNA follows: TGCAGTGCTAGAATCCGGACAGGGATTTATGGCTACACCTTC. Its protein is CSARIRTGIYGYTF.

The gene calls are TRBV28 and TRBJ2-3; a weak D match, TRBD1 (5 bases). The V and J ends lost 7 bases and 4 bases respectively, with 15 bases between them. Germline values: CDR1 MDHEN, CDR2 SYDVKM. This CDR3 spans 14 amino acids. This chain's CDR3 is CASNTRRGADTQYF. The CDR3 DNA reads TGTGCCAGCAACACCAGAAGGGGCGCAGATACGCAGTATTTT.

The V gene is TRBV6-1, the J gene TRBJ1-6; TRBD1 aligns across 10 bases. With V trimmed by 6 bases and J by 8 bases, 4 bases remained unmatched. Germline CDR1 MNHNS, CDR2 SASEGT. The CDR3 spans 14 residues. The CDR3 loop is CASRPDRGYSPLHF. DNA of the CDR3: TGTGCCAGCAGGCCGGACAGGGGGTATTCACCCCTCCACTTT.

This clonotype turned up a few times. This chain links TRBV6-1 with TRBJ2-7, with 13 positions matching TRBD2. Germline trimming cut 3 bases from V and 2 bases from J; bases unmatched to any gene: 4. The CDR3 is made up of 16 amino acids. The germline CDR1 and CDR2 sequences are MNHNS and SASEGT. CDR3 amino acids: CASSDQGLAGAYEQYF. Here the CDR3 DNA reads TGTGCCAGCAGTGATCAAGGACTAGCGGGAGCCTACGAGCAGTACTTC.